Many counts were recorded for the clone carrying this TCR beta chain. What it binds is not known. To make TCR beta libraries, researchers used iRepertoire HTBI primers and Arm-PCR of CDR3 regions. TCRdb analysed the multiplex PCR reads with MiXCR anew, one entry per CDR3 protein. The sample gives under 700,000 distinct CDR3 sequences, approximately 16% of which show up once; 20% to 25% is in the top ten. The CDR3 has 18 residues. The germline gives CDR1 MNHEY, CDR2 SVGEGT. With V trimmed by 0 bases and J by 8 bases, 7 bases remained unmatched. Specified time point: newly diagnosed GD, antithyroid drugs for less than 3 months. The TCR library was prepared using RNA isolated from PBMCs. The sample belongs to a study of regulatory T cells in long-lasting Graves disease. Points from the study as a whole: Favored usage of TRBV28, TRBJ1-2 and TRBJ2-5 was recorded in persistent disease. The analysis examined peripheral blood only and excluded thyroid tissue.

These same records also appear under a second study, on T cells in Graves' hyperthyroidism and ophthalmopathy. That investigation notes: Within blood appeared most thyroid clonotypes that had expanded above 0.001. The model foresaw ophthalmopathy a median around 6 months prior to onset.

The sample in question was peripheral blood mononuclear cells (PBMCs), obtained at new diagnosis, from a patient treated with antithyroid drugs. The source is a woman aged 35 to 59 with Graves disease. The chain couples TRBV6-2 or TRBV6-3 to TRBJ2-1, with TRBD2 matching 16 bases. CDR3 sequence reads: CASSYSGTSGGAGYEQFF. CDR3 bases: TGTGCCAGCAGTTACTCGGGGACTAGCGGGGGGGCCGGGTATGAGCAGTTCTTC.